These 8 T cell receptor beta chains originate from one sample sequenced in a study of early T cells in non-severe SARS-CoV-2 infection. MiXCR, run by TCRdb on the 5' RACE reads, gives a single entry per CDR3 protein. The table shows around 64,000 distinct CDR3 sequences, with 10% to 12% occurring only once. The sample was whole blood, taken at baseline. These receptors originate from an adult who was a healthcare worker with PCR-confirmed SARS-CoV-2 infection or an uninfected control (not recorded which).

There are a few counts of this clonotype. This sequence joins TRBV2 and TRBJ2-7; 8 bases are a match to TRBD2. Germline V gene data show CDR1 as SNHLY and CDR2 as FYNNEI. This CDR3 is built from 13 residues. Losses at the gene ends were 6 bases for V and 7 bases for J; bases not matched to a gene: 8. The CDR3 protein is CASSVRLATEQYF. In DNA form, the CDR3 reads TGTGCCAGCAGCGTAAGACTAGCGACGGAGCAGTACTTC.

This clonotype was observed a single time. V usage is TRBV10-2 and J usage is TRBJ2-3; D is perhaps TRBD1 (5 bases). Germline values: CDR1 WSHSY, CDR2 SAAADI. The V end lost 9 bases, the J end lost 1 base, and 11 bases lay between the germline ends. This CDR3 is built from 13 residues. CDR3 DNA: TGCGCCAGTAATGACAGAGGCACAGATACGCAGTATTTT. It codes for CASNDRGTDTQYF.

The sample holds many counts of this clonotype. This chain joins TRBV18 and TRBJ1-1, with D possibly being TRBD1 (5 bases). Germline assignment: CDR1 KGHSH and CDR2 LQKENI. There are 14 residues in the CDR3. V was pared by 5 bases and J by 0 bases, with 10 bases between. The CDR3 DNA reads as TGTGCCAGCTCAGGGACGGAACTGAACACTGAAGCTTTCTTT. Translated, it gives CASSGTELNTEAFF.

This clonotype came up many times. The chain carries TRBV20-1 and TRBJ1-1, with a weak D call TRBD1 (6 bases). This CDR3 has 15 amino acids. V was clipped by 6 bases and J by 3 bases, with 20 bases between them. The germline V gene has CDR1 DFQATT and CDR2 SNEGSKA (reference sequence). The CDR3 loop reads CSATFRAGAYTEAFF. The CDR3 DNA is TGCAGTGCAACTTTTCGGGCAGGGGCGTACACTGAAGCTTTCTTT.

The chain recombines TRBV7-2 with TRBJ2-3, with D possibly matching TRBD1 (5 bases). The germline V gene has CDR1 SGHTA and CDR2 FQGNSA. The CDR3 loop spans 13 amino acids. V lost 5 bases to trimming and J lost 2 bases, with 8 bases between them. DNA of the CDR3: TGTGCCAGCAGCGCAGGGATCACAGATACGCAGTATTTT. Its protein product is CASSAGITDTQYF.

This sequence joins TRBV24-1 and TRBJ2-5, with D possibly TRBD1 on 5 matching bases. From germline, CDR1 is KGHDR and CDR2 SFDVKD. The CDR3 is 14 residues long. V was clipped by 3 bases and J by 5 bases, with 12 bases between them. CDR3 nucleotide sequence: TGTGCCACCAGTGATCCAGGGTTTGCGGAGACCCAGTACTTC. Translated: CATSDPGFAETQYF.

Worth noting for this clonotype: A much larger clone differs from this one at a single base, so this may be a read error. The rearrangement joins TRBV20-1 to TRBJ1-2; 11 nucleotides match TRBD1. Looked up from germline, CDR1 is DFQATT and CDR2 is SNEGSKA (reference sequence). Trimming at V came to 4 bases and at J to 3 bases, leaving 4 bases not matched to a gene. This CDR3 has 14 amino acids. CDR3 bases: TGCAGTGCTATTCGGACAGGGGGCTACTATGGCTACACCTTC. Encoded protein: CSAIRTGGYYGYTF.

By frequency in the sample, this clonotype is large. The CDR3 DNA sequence: TGTGCCAGCTCCCTTGGCGGGGGGGCCGACGATACGCAGTATTTT. Residues: CASSLGGGADDTQYF. This sequence joins TRBV12-3 or TRBV12-4 and TRBJ2-3, with 9 bases lining up with TRBD2. V shed 8 bases, J shed 6 bases, and the junction held 12 bases outside the gene matches. CDR3 length: 15 residues.